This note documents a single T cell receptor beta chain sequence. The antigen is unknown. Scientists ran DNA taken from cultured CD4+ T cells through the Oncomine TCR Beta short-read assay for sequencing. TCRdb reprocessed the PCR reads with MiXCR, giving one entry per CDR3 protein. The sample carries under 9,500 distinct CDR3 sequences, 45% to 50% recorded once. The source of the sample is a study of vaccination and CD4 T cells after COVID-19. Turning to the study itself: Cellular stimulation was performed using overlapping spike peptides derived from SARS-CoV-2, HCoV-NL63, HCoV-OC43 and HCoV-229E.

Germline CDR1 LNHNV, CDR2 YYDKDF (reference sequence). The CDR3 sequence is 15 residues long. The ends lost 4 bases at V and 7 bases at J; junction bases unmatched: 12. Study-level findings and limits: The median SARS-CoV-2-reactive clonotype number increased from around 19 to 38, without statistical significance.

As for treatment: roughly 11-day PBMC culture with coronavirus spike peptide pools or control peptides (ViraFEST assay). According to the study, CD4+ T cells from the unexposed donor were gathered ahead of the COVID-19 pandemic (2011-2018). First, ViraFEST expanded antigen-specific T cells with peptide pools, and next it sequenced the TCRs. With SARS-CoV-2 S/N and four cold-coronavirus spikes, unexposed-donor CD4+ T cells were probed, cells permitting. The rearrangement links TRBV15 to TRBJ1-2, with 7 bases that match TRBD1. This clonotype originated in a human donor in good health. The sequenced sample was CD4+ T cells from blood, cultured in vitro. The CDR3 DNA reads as TGTGCCACCAGCACCCGGACAGGAGTCGCCCGTGGCTACACCTTC. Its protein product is CATSTRTGVARGYTF.